The 25 T cell receptor beta chains below were found in one sample sequenced in a study of blood T cell repertoires in COVID-19. Sequencing was performed with immunoSEQ multiplex PCR; in TCRdb, only in-frame clones are kept and a portion is missing. This sample carries under 450,000 clones, roughly 84% of them seen once, and the ten largest clones take 2.5% to 3%. Sequencing input: PBMCs or T cells enriched from blood (not recorded which). These receptors all come from a woman aged 30 to 39 who had recovered from COVID-19.

The rearrangement uses TRBV19 and TRBJ1-1, with D perhaps TRBD1 (6 bases). V was trimmed by 8 bases and J by 7 bases, leaving 14 bases between them. This CDR3 is built from 12 residues. Germline V CDR1 and CDR2: LNHDA, SQIVND (reference sequence). CDR3 in DNA: TGTGCCAGTCGTGCAGGGGTGGGTGAAGCTTTCTTT. Protein: CASRAGVGEAFF.

J is TRBJ2-5 and V is TRBV18; D is ambiguous. CDR3 length: 14 amino acids. V lost 4 bases and J 1 base, leaving 10 bases between the germline ends. CDR1 KGHSH and CDR2 LQKENI come from the germline V gene. CDR3 nucleotide sequence: TGTGCCAGCTCACTCAGTGCGGCCCAAGAGACCCAGTACTTC. This encodes CASSLSAAQETQYF.

There are many counts of this clone. The chain uses TRBV6-5 and TRBJ1-1; weak D call: TRBD1 (6 bases). Per germline, CDR1 MNHEY and CDR2 SVGAGI. Trimming left V 8 bases short and J 4 bases short, with 14 bases between. The CDR3 has 13 residues. The CDR3 coding sequence is TGTGCCAGCGGATACACAGGGCCCACTGAAGCTTTCTTT. Its translation is CASGYTGPTEAFF.

The V call is TRBV9, the J call TRBJ1-1; D not resolved. Per the germline V gene, CDR1 is SGDLS and CDR2 is YYNGEE. Between the trimmed V and J ends, which lost 0 bases and 1 base, there was a span of 10 bases. The CDR3 spans 15 residues. The CDR3: CASSVVPGGNTEAFF. CDR3 sequence (DNA): TGTGCCAGCAGCGTAGTTCCTGGCGGGAACACTGAAGCTTTCTTT.

The J gene is TRBJ2-1, the V gene TRBV9, with 11 bases aligning to TRBD2. Trimming cost V 0 bases and J 5 bases; bases outside gene matches: 1. CDR3 length: 15 residues. Per germline, CDR1 SGDLS and CDR2 YYNGEE. CDR3 sequence: CASSVELAGDNEQFF. In nucleotides, the CDR3 is TGTGCCAGCAGCGTAGAACTAGCGGGGGACAATGAGCAGTTCTTC.

The gene calls are TRBV6-5 and TRBJ2-1; 14 positions match TRBD2. Trimming at V came to 5 bases and at J to 8 bases, leaving 5 bases not matched to a gene. The CDR3 contains 15 residues. Germline assignment: CDR1 MNHEY and CDR2 SVGAGI. The CDR3 sequence is CASSPGLAGADEQFF. The CDR3 DNA reads as TGTGCCAGCAGTCCGGGACTAGCGGGAGCCGATGAGCAGTTCTTC.

The rearrangement joins TRBV4-2 to TRBJ1-1, with D possibly matching TRBD1 (5 bases). The CDR3 has 15 amino acids. CDR1 and CDR2 (germline): LGHNA, YNFKEQ. The V and J ends lost 0 bases and 4 bases respectively, with 12 bases between them. The DNA for the CDR3 is TGTGCCAGCAGCCAAGATTTGGCCCAGGGCACTGAAGCTTTCTTT. Its translation is CASSQDLAQGTEAFF.

This clone was recorded once. The same CDR3 can be traced to other DNA sequences in this sample. The chain employs TRBV18 and TRBJ2-2; tentatively, D is TRBD2 (6 bases). Germline V gene sequence: CDR1 KGHSH, CDR2 LQKENI. The CDR3 extends over 14 amino acids. Between the trimmed V and J ends, which lost 3 bases and 4 bases, there was a span of 9 bases. As DNA, the CDR3 is TGTGCCAGCTCACCGGGACTGGTCACCGGGGAGCTGTTTTTT. Protein: CASSPGLVTGELFF. Based on the CDR3 plus reference TRBV18 and TRBJ2-2, the full variable domain is NAGVMQNPRHLVRRRGQEARLRCSPMKGHSHVYWYRQLPEEGLKFMVYLQKENIIDESGMPKERFSAEFPKEGPSILRIQQVVRGDSAAYFCASSPGLVTGELFFGEGSRLTVL.

The chain links TRBV5-6 to TRBJ2-7; D gene unclear. CDR1 and CDR2 (germline): SGHDT, YYEEEE. The CDR3 totals 13 residues. Between the trimmed V and J ends, which lost 2 bases and 3 bases, there was a span of 9 bases. This CDR3 reads CASSFSSSYEQYF. CDR3 nucleotide sequence: TGTGCCAGCAGCTTTTCCTCGAGCTACGAGCAGTACTTC.

The chain employs TRBV28 and TRBJ1-5, with D unclear. The ends were cut back, 4 bases at V and 10 bases at J, with 14 bases in the middle. CDR1 is MDHEN and CDR2 is SYDVKM in the germline V gene. The length of the CDR3 is 13 residues. The CDR3 is CASSSSPGDPQHF. CDR3 DNA sequence: TGTGCCAGCAGTTCCTCCCCAGGCGATCCCCAGCATTTT.

The chain employs TRBV28 and TRBJ2-1, with TRBD2 matching 12 bases. The germline V gene has CDR1 MDHEN and CDR2 SYDVKM. Trimming cost V 9 bases and J 0 bases; bases outside gene matches: 15. CDR3 length: 19 amino acids. The CDR3 DNA reads TGTGCCAGTACCCGTTCCGGGACTAGCGGGCTTAGCTCCTACAATGAGCAGTTCTTC. It specifies CASTRSGTSGLSSYNEQFF.

This chain uses TRBV7-2 with TRBJ1-1; a possible D gene is TRBD1 (5 bases). The germline V gene encodes CDR1 SGHTA and CDR2 FQGNSA. Trimming removed 3 bases from V and 5 bases from J, with 10 bases in between. The CDR3 contains 13 residues. Here the CDR3 DNA reads TGTGCCAGCAGCTTCCCAGGGAATACTGAAGCTTTCTTT. It codes for CASSFPGNTEAFF.

A remark on this clone: Other DNA sequences of this sample code for an identical CDR3. The V and J genes are TRBV18 and TRBJ1-1; D is perhaps TRBD1 (5 bases). Germline CDR1 and CDR2: KGHSH and LQKENI. The CDR3 spans 14 residues. V was cut by 3 bases and J by 1 base, with 9 bases left in between. CDR3 DNA sequence: TGTGCCAGCTCACCCGGACACCAGAACACTGAAGCTTTCTTT. This sequence encodes CASSPGHQNTEAFF.

This rearrangement joins TRBV7-8 to TRBJ1-3; D may be TRBD1 (5 bases). The CDR3 has 16 amino acids. V lost 7 bases to trimming and J lost 0 bases, with 16 bases between them. Germline loops: CDR1 SGHVS, CDR2 FQNEAQ. CDR3 coding DNA: TGTGCCAGCACCCTACGTCCAGGGCGCTCTGGAAACACCATATATTTT. Its translation is CASTLRPGRSGNTIYF.

The V gene is TRBV5-5, the J gene TRBJ1-1; TRBD1 agrees at 12 bases. Germline trimming cut 6 bases from V and 4 bases from J; bases unmatched to any gene: 16. CDR1 and CDR2 (germline): SGHKS, YYEKEE (reference sequence). This CDR3 contains 18 residues. In nucleotides, the CDR3 is TGTGCCAGCATTGAAGGGACAGGGGGCGCAAGGAGGTCCACTGAAGCTTTCTTT. Translated: CASIEGTGGARRSTEAFF.

This clone occurred once. This chain connects TRBV9 to TRBJ2-1, with TRBD2 matching over 7 bases. V lost 4 bases to trimming and J lost 8 bases; unmatched junction nucleotides: 12. The germline V gene encodes CDR1 SGDLS and CDR2 YYNGEE. The CDR3 covers 15 residues. The CDR3 DNA reads TGTGCCAGCAGCCAGGGCGGGGGACCTACAGATGAGCAGTTCTTC. This gives the protein CASSQGGGPTDEQFF.

The chain has TRBV4-2 and TRBJ2-1, with 7 bases lining up with TRBD2. This CDR3 has 14 residues. V trimming: 1 base; J trimming: 9 bases; junction bases outside the gene matches: 6. Germline CDR1 is LGHNA and CDR2 is YNFKEQ. CDR3 sequence (DNA): TGTGCCAGCAGCCAAGGGGCGGGAGATCCTGAGCAGTTCTTC. Its translation is CASSQGAGDPEQFF.

This clone was recorded once. This same CDR3 is encoded by further DNA sequences in the sample. The rearrangement joins TRBV9 to TRBJ2-7, with 8 bases matching TRBD2. Per the germline V gene, CDR1 is SGDLS and CDR2 is YYNGEE. CDR3 size: 14 residues. Losses at the gene ends were 2 bases for V and 4 bases for J; bases not matched to a gene: 5. The CDR3 nucleotides read TGTGCCAGCAGCGTCGGAGCGGGGGCGTACGAGCAGTACTTC. It codes for CASSVGAGAYEQYF.

J is TRBJ1-2 and V is TRBV28; D may be TRBD1 (5 bases). The germline V gene encodes CDR1 MDHEN and CDR2 SYDVKM. The CDR3 contains 16 residues. V was cut by 5 bases and J by 6 bases, with 22 bases left in between. This CDR3 is CASSPGQGSPWHGYTF. CDR3 DNA: TGTGCCAGCAGTCCAGGGCAGGGCTCACCATGGCATGGCTACACCTTC.

The genes are TRBV6-6 and TRBJ2-5, with TRBD2 identical over 7 bases. This CDR3 has 12 residues. After removal of 9 bases from V and 5 bases from J, the junction contained 6 bases not matched to a gene. Germline-derived CDR1 and CDR2 are MNHNY and SVGAGI (reference sequence). CDR3 sequence (DNA): TGTGCCAGTTCTGGGGGAGGGGAGACCCAGTACTTC. Its protein product is CASSGGGETQYF.

This sequence joins TRBV29-1 and TRBJ1-2, with 7 bases that match TRBD1. V lost 0 bases, J lost 7 bases, and 8 bases stayed unmatched. The germline gives CDR1 SQVTM, CDR2 ANQGSEA. The CDR3 loop spans 14 amino acids. The CDR3 nucleotides are TGCAGCGTTGAAGAGACAGGGCTTATCGGTGGCTACACCTTC. Translation: CSVEETGLIGGYTF.

The V call is TRBV19, the J call TRBJ2-3; a weak D match, TRBD2 (5 bases). The CDR3 covers 13 residues. Trimming cost V 6 bases and J 0 bases, with 7 bases left between them. CDR1 and CDR2 from the germline V gene are LNHDA and SQIVND (reference sequence). CDR3 sequence: CASRDFSTDTQYF. For the CDR3, the DNA is TGTGCCAGTAGGGACTTCAGCACAGATACGCAGTATTTT.

This clone appeared once. The genes are TRBV12-3 or TRBV12-4 and TRBJ1-2, with 7 bases lining up with TRBD1. The CDR3 spans 13 residues. V trimming: 6 bases; J trimming: 4 bases; junction bases outside the gene matches: 5. The CDR3 DNA reads as TGTGCCAGCAGGGAACAGGGGAGCTATGGCTACACCTTC. Protein: CASREQGSYGYTF.

For this clone: This sample also contains other DNA sequences that code for the same CDR3. The chain has TRBV5-6 and TRBJ2-7, with D possibly TRBD1 on 6 matching bases. The CDR3 runs to 12 residues. Trimming removed 3 bases from V and 7 bases from J, with 11 bases in between. Germline assignment: CDR1 SGHDT and CDR2 YYEEEE. CDR3 bases: TGTGCCAGCAGCTCTACAGGGTCTGAGCAGTACTTC. Protein: CASSSTGSEQYF.

This chain joins TRBV7-3 and TRBJ1-2; 7 bases line up with TRBD1. With 3 bases clipped from V and 0 bases from J, the junction kept 7 bases outside the gene matches. CDR1 is SGHTA and CDR2 is FQGTGA in the germline V gene. The CDR3 has 16 amino acids. CDR3 residues: CASSFGTEKSNYGYTF. DNA for the CDR3: TGTGCCAGCAGCTTCGGGACAGAAAAATCTAACTATGGCTACACCTTC.